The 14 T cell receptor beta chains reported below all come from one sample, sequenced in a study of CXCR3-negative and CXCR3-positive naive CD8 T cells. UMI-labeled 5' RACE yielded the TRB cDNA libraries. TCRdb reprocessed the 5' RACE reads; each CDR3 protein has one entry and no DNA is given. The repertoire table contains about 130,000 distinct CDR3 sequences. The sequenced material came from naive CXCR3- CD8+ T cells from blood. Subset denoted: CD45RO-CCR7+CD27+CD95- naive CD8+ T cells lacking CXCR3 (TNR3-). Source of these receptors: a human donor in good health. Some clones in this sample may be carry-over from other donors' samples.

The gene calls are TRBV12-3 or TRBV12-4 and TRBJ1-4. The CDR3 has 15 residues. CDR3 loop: CASSLEAGPNEKLFF.

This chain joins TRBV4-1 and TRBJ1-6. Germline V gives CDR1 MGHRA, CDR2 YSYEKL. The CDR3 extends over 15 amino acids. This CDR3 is CASSQGAGYNSPLHF.

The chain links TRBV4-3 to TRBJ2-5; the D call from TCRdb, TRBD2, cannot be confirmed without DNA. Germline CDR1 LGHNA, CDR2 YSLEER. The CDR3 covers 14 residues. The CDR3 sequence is CASSQDRRAETQYF.

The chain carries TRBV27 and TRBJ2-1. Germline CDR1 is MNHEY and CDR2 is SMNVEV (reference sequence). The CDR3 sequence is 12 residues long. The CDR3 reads CASSVLGNEQFF.

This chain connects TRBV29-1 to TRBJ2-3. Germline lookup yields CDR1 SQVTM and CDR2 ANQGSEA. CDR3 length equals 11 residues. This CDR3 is CSVESVGTQYF.

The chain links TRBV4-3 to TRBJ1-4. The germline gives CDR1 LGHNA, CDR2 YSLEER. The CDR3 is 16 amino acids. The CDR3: CASSQDHWDGNEKLFF.

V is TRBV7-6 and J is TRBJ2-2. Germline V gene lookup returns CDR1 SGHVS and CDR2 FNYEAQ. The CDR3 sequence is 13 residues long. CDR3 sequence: CASSLSVPGELFF.

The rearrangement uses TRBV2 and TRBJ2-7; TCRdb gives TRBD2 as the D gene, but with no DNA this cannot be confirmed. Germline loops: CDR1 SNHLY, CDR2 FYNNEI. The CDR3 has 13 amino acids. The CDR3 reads CASSVSRVYEQYF.

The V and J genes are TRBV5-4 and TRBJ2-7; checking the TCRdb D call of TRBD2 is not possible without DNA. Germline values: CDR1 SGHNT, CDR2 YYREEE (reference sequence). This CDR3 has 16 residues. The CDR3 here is CASSLTPGLPPHEQYF. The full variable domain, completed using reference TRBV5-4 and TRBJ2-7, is ETGVTQSPTHLIKTRGQQVTLRCSSQSGHNTVSWYQQALGQGPQFIFQYYREEENGRGNFPPRFSGLQFPNYSSELNVNALELDDSALYLCASSLTPGLPPHEQYFGPGTRLTVT.

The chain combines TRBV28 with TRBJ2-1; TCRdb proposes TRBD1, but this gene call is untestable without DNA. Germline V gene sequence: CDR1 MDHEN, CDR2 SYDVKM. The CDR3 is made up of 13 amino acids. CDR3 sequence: CASSFRTANEQFF.

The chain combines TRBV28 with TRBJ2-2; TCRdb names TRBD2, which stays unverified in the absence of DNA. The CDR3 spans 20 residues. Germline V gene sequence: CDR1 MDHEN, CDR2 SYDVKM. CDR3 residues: CASSPWGQVSGRGQTGELFF.

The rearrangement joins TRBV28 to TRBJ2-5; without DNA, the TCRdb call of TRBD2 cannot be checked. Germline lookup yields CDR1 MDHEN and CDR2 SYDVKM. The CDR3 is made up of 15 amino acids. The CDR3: CASSLAGLTLETQYF.

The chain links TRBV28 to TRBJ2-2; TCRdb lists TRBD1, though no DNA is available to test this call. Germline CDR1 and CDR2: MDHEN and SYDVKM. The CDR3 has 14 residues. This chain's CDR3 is CASSLFQGTGELFF.

This CDR3 reads CASSLGQVGRNTEAFF. The chain joins TRBV7-8 to TRBJ1-1; TCRdb's assignment of TRBD1 cannot be checked, as there is no DNA. The CDR3 spans 16 residues. The germline gives CDR1 SGHVS, CDR2 FQNEAQ.